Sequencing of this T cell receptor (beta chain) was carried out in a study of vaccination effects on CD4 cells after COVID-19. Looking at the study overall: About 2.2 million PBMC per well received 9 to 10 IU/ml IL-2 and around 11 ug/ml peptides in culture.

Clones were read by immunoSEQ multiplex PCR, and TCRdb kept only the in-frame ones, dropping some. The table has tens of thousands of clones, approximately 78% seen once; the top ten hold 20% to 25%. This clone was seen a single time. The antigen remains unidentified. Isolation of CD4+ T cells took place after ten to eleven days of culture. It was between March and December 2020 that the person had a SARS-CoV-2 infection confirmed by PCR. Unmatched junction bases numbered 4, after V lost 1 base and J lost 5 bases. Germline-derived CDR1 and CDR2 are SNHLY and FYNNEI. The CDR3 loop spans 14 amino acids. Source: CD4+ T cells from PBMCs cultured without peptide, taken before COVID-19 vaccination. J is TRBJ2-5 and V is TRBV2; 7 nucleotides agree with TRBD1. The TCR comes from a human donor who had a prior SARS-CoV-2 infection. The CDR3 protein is CASSEEIQGETQYF. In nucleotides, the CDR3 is TGTGCCAGCAGTGAAGAAATACAGGGGGAGACCCAGTACTTC.